This T cell receptor (beta chain) originates from a study of shared T cell receptors in the human thymus. The CDR3 spans 16 residues. Germline loops: CDR1 MNHEY, CDR2 SMNVEV (reference sequence). With V trimmed by 4 bases and J by 6 bases, 14 bases remained unmatched. Sequencing used immunoSEQ multiplex PCR; TCRdb keeps in-frame clones, though not all of them. The sample carries approximately 730,000 clones, approximately 85% recorded once. These records were also assigned to another study, of human thymus T cells. From that report: Donation was from healthy Finnish infants who were having corrective surgery that addressed congenital heart defects. Corrective cardiac operations yielded the resected thymus tissue. Both thymic and peripheral blood repertoires showed apparently biased V and J usage.

This sequence was found in a girl less than two years old with a congenital heart defect. Sequencing was done on a sample of thymocytes. V is TRBV27 and J is TRBJ1-2; the match to TRBD1 covers 7 bases. The CDR3 DNA reads as TGTGCCAGCAGTTCCAAAACTAAGAATACAGGGGATGGCTACACCTTC. Its translation is CASSSKTKNTGDGYTF.